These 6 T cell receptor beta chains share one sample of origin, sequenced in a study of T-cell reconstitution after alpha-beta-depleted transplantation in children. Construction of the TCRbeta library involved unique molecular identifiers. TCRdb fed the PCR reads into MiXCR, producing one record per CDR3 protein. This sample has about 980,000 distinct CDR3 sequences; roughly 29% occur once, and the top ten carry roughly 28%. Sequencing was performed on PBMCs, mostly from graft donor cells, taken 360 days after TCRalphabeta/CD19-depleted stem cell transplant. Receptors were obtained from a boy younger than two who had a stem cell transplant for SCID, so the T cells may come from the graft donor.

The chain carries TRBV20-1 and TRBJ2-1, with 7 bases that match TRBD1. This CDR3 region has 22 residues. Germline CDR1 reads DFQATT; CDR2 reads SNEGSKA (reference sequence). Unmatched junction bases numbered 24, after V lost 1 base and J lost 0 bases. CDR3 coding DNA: TGCAGTGCTAGAGGACTCAATTCGACAGGGACCCCCGACCGGAGCTCCTACAATGAGCAGTTCTTC. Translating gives CSARGLNSTGTPDRSSYNEQFF.

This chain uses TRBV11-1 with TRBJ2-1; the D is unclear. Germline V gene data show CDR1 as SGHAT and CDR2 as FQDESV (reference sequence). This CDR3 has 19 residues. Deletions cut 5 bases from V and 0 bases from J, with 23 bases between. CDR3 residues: CASSPDVELGFSSYNEQFF. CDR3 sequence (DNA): TGTGCCAGCAGCCCCGATGTTGAGCTGGGATTCAGCTCCTACAATGAGCAGTTCTTC. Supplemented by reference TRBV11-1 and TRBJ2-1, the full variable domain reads EAEVAQSPRYKITEKSQAVAFWCDPISGHATLYWYRQILGQGPELLVQFQDESVVDDSQLPKDRFSAERLKGVDSTLKIQPAELGDSAMYLCASSPDVELGFSSYNEQFFGPGTRLTVL.

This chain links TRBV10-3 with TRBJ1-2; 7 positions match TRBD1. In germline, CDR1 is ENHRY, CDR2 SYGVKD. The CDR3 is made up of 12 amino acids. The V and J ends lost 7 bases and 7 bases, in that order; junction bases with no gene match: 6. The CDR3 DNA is TGTGCCATCACCCGCGACAGGGCTGGCTACACCTTC. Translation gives CAITRDRAGYTF.

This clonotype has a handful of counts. In DNA, the CDR3 is TGCGCCAGCACACTTAACACCGGGGAGCTGTTTTTT. It encodes CASTLNTGELFF. The chain joins TRBV5-1 to TRBJ2-2; D remains ambiguous. This CDR3 spans 12 amino acids. The germline CDR1 and CDR2 sequences are SGHRS and YFSETQ. V gave up 6 bases and J gave up 2 bases, with 5 bases separating them. The variable domain in full, completed from reference TRBV5-1 and TRBJ2-2, reads KAGVTQTPRYLIKTRGQQVTLSCSPISGHRSVSWYQQTPGQGLQFLFEYFSETQRNKGNFPGRFSGRQFSNSRSEMNVSTLELGDSALYLCASTLNTGELFFGEGSRLTVL.

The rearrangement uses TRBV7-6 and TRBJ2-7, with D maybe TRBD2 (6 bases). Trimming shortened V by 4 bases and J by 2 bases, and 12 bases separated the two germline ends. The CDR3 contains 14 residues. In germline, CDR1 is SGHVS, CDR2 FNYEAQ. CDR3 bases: TGTGCCAGCAGCTCCGACGGGAGTGCCTACGAGCAGTACTTC. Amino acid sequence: CASSSDGSAYEQYF.

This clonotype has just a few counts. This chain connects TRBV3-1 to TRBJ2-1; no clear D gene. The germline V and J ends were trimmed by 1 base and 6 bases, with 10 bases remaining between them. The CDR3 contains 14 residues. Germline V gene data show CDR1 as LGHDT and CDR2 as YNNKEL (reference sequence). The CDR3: CASSQAPPSNEQFF. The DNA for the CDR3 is TGTGCCAGCAGCCAAGCGCCCCCGAGCAATGAGCAGTTCTTC.